These 25 T cell receptor beta chains originate from one sample sequenced in a study of Graves' ophthalmopathy and Graves' hyperthyroidism. From RNA, the CDR3 regions of TCR beta chains were amplified and sequenced. Amplification began with first-round RT-PCR using HTBI primers, then second-round multiplex PCR was performed. TCRdb re-called the multiplex PCR reads with MiXCR, one entry per CDR3 protein. The sample records over a million distinct CDR3 sequences, about two fifths being singletons. The specimen was peripheral blood or thyroid tissue (not recorded which). These receptors were obtained from an adult man with Graves' hyperthyroidism.

This chain connects TRBV7-8 to TRBJ1-1; D is unresolved. V was trimmed by 3 bases and J by 0 bases, leaving 11 bases between them. Germline values: CDR1 SGHVS, CDR2 FQNEAQ. This CDR3 is 15 amino acids long. The CDR3 spells CASSFSEQLNTEAFF. The CDR3 coding sequence is TGTGCCAGCAGCTTTTCCGAACAGTTGAACACTGAAGCTTTCTTT.

This clonotype has more than one count but fewer than ten. The CDR3, as DNA: TGTGCCAGCAGTTATGAGGCAGGGGGGGCCTACGAGCAGTACTTC. This gives the protein CASSYEAGGAYEQYF. This chain uses TRBV9 with TRBJ2-7, with D tentatively TRBD1 or TRBD2 (7 bases each). CDR1 and CDR2 from the germline V gene are SGDLS and YYNGEE. CDR3 length: 15 amino acids. Trimming shortened V by 5 bases and J by 2 bases, and 17 bases separated the two germline ends.

This clonotype was seen many times. The chain links TRBV7-7 to TRBJ2-5; D unresolved. Germline lookup yields CDR1 SSHAT and CDR2 FNYEAQ (reference sequence). CDR3 length: 14 residues. V lost 1 base and J lost 4, with 10 bases in between. This chain's CDR3 is CASSLGVAGETQYF. The DNA for the CDR3 is TGTGCCAGCAGCTTAGGGGTAGCCGGAGAGACCCAGTACTTC. The whole variable domain, filled in from reference TRBV7-7 and TRBJ2-5, reads GAGVSQSPRYKVTKRGQDVTLRCDPISSHATLYWYQQALGQGPEFLTYFNYEAQPDKSGLPSDRFSAERPEGSISTLTIQRTEQRDSAMYRCASSLGVAGETQYFGPGTRLLVL.

This clonotype occurred a few times. The chain couples TRBV20-1 to TRBJ2-2; 8 bases map to TRBD1. Germline-derived CDR1 and CDR2 are DFQATT and SNEGSKA (reference sequence). The CDR3 length is 13 residues. The CDR3 coding sequence is TGCGGAGGACAGGGCGCGAACACCGGGGAGCTGTTTTTT. Translating gives CGGQGANTGELFF.

The chain carries TRBV12-3 or TRBV12-4 and TRBJ1-2; 7 bases are shared with TRBD1. CDR3 size: 15 residues. The ends lost 1 base at V and 6 bases at J; junction bases unmatched: 8. CDR3 DNA: TGTGCCAGCAGTTTAGGGCAGGGGGAACAAGATGGCTACACCTTC. This gives the protein CASSLGQGEQDGYTF.

In the case of this clonotype: Compared with germline, one end of the junction differs, possibly owing to a read error. The rearrangement uses TRBV24-1 and TRBJ2-7; D gene uncertain. Per germline, CDR1 KGHDR and CDR2 SFDVKD. The CDR3 runs 14 residues. The CDR3 is CATSESGNTYEQYF. CDR3 sequence (DNA): TGCGCCACCAGTGAGTCGGGTAATACCTACGAGCAGTACTTC.

With regard to this clonotype: Just one base apart from a much larger clone, this may be a read error. The genes are TRBV2 and TRBJ2-5; 8 bases agree with TRBD1. The CDR3 spans 15 residues. Per the germline V gene, CDR1 is SNHLY and CDR2 is FYNNEI. This CDR3 is CASSLDRGSGQTRYF. DNA of the CDR3: TGTGCCAGCAGCCTAGACAGGGGTTCAGGGCAGACCCGGTACTTC.

The genes are TRBV25-1 and TRBJ2-7; 9 bases align to TRBD1. The CDR3 loop spans 15 amino acids. The germline CDR1 and CDR2 sequences are MGHDK and SYGVNS. V lost 4 bases and J lost 5; bases outside the gene matches: 9. The CDR3 is CASSAAGTGQHEQYF. The CDR3 nucleotides read TGTGCCAGCAGTGCTGCCGGGACAGGGCAGCACGAGCAGTACTTC.

This clonotype has at least ten counts. The chain uses TRBV20-1 and TRBJ1-1; D uncertain. Germline CDR1 and CDR2: DFQATT and SNEGSKA (reference sequence). V lost 6 bases to trimming and J lost 6 bases, with 14 bases between them. This CDR3 has 12 amino acids. The CDR3, as DNA: TGCAGTGCCCGGAGTGGGTTGTCTGAAGCTTTCTTT. Its protein is CSARSGLSEAFF.

The chain carries TRBV10-3 and TRBJ1-4; TRBD1 matches 7 bases. The CDR3 is 16 residues long. In germline, CDR1 is ENHRY, CDR2 SYGVKD. V lost 10 bases to trimming and J lost 4 bases; unmatched junction nucleotides: 15. CDR3 sequence (DNA): TGTGCCACCAAAGACAGGGTGGGACAACTTAATGAAAAACTGTTTTTT. Amino acid sequence: CATKDRVGQLNEKLFF.

Ten or more counts support this clonotype. This chain joins TRBV15 and TRBJ1-1; TRBD1 aligns across 10 bases. V dropped 5 bases and J dropped 7; count of bases not matched to a gene: 16. Germline values: CDR1 LNHNV, CDR2 YYDKDF (reference sequence). This CDR3 is built from 17 residues. CDR3 region: CATSRRLRTGGIGEAFF. For the CDR3, the DNA is TGTGCCACCAGCCGGAGACTGAGGACAGGGGGTATCGGTGAAGCTTTCTTT.

Comment on this clonotype: Relative to the germline gene, one junction end is altered; a read error may explain this. The chain recombines TRBV12-3 or TRBV12-4 with TRBJ2-6; D perhaps matches TRBD2 (5 bases). The CDR3 sequence is 15 residues long. The CDR3 loop is CAGSFSGYGANVLTF. CDR3 DNA: TGTGCCGGCAGTTTTTCGGGATATGGGGCCAACGTCCTGACTTTC.

This clonotype was counted at least ten times. CDR3 in amino acids: CAISDRNTEAFF. CDR3 DNA: TGTGCCATCTCTGACAGGAACACTGAAGCTTTCTTT. V usage is TRBV10-3 and J usage is TRBJ1-1, with D maybe TRBD1 (5 bases). Deletions cut 8 bases from V and 1 base from J, with 8 bases between. The CDR3 runs 12 residues. Germline CDR1 is ENHRY and CDR2 is SYGVKD.

This clonotype has more than one count but fewer than ten. V gene TRBV15 combines with J gene TRBJ2-7; D remains ambiguous. This CDR3 has 12 residues. Trimming shortened V by 0 bases and J by 5 bases, and 5 bases separated the two germline ends. Germline V gene sequence: CDR1 LNHNV, CDR2 YYDKDF (reference sequence). The CDR3 loop is CATSREWDEQYF. In DNA, the CDR3 is TGTGCCACCAGCAGAGAGTGGGACGAGCAGTACTTC.

The chain links TRBV7-2 to TRBJ2-7; TRBD1 agrees at 7 bases. V was clipped by 5 bases and J by 2 bases; unmatched bases: 12. The CDR3 contains 16 residues. CDR1 SGHTA and CDR2 FQGNSA come from the germline V gene. This CDR3 reads CASSQDLRGQPYEQYF. The CDR3 DNA reads TGTGCCAGCAGCCAAGACCTCAGGGGACAGCCCTACGAGCAGTACTTC. Complete variable domain (other parts from reference TRBV7-2 and TRBJ2-7): GAGVSQSPSNKVTEKGKDVELRCDPISGHTALYWYRQSLGQGLEFLIYFQGNSAPDKSGLPSDRFSAERTGGSVSTLTIQRTQQEDSAVYLCASSQDLRGQPYEQYFGPGTRLTVT.

This clonotype has ten or more counts. The chain joins TRBV24-1 to TRBJ2-5; possible D gene TRBD2, 7 bases. Germline CDR1 and CDR2: KGHDR and SFDVKD. Trimming took off 4 bases at V and 4 bases at J, with 15 bases between the two ends. CDR3 length equals 15 residues. CDR3 in amino acids: CATSDPGGFGETQYF. CDR3 in DNA: TGTGCCACCAGTGACCCGGGGGGCTTCGGAGAGACCCAGTACTTC.

The chain joins TRBV19 to TRBJ1-1; possible D gene TRBD1, 6 bases. Trimming pared 3 bases from V and 10 bases from J, leaving 24 bases between. The CDR3 covers 16 residues. Looked up from germline, CDR1 is LNHDA and CDR2 is SQIVND (reference sequence). Here the CDR3 DNA reads TGTGCCAGTAGTATTAAAGAGAGGACAGAGGCTTTAAGAGCTTTCTTT. It specifies CASSIKERTEALRAFF.

The table lists this clonotype with many counts. The rearrangement joins TRBV7-9 to TRBJ1-1; TRBD1 is a possible D gene (6 bases). Germline lookup yields CDR1 SEHNR and CDR2 FQNEAQ (reference sequence). The CDR3 spans 15 residues. Trimming shortened V by 3 bases and J by 1 base, and 12 bases separated the two germline ends. The CDR3 loop reads CASSFGGRENTEAFF. The CDR3 DNA is TGTGCCAGCAGCTTTGGGGGGCGGGAGAACACTGAAGCTTTCTTT. Full variable domain (missing parts from reference TRBV7-9 and TRBJ1-1): DTGVSQNPRHKITKRGQNVTFRCDPISEHNRLYWYRQTLGQGPEFLTYFQNEAQLEKSRLLSDRFSAERPKGSFSTLEIQRTEQGDSAMYLCASSFGGRENTEAFFGQGTRLTVV.

The gene calls are TRBV2 and TRBJ2-7, with D perhaps TRBD1 or TRBD2 (6 bases each). The CDR3 length is 16 residues. Germline CDR1 reads SNHLY; CDR2 reads FYNNEI. Trimming shortened V by 6 bases and J by 5 bases, and 23 bases separated the two germline ends. The CDR3: CASSQDWRRGSDEQYF. Written as DNA, the CDR3 is TGTGCCAGCAGCCAGGACTGGAGGAGGGGGTCTGACGAGCAGTACTTC.

This chain links TRBV12-3 or TRBV12-4 with TRBJ1-5; TRBD1 aligns across 7 bases. The CDR3 is 15 amino acids. Trimming cost V 4 bases and J 0 bases; bases outside gene matches: 3. The CDR3 DNA sequence: TGTGCCAGCAGTTACAGGGGATTTAGCAATCAGCCCCAGCATTTT. This gives the protein CASSYRGFSNQPQHF.

V usage is TRBV18 and J usage is TRBJ2-7; weak D call: TRBD1 (5 bases). The CDR3 totals 14 residues. V was pared by 3 bases and J by 0 bases, with 9 bases between. Germline V gene sequence: CDR1 KGHSH, CDR2 LQKENI. For the CDR3, the DNA is TGTGCCAGCTCACCGAACAGGAACTCCTACGAGCAGTACTTC. This sequence encodes CASSPNRNSYEQYF.

This clonotype was seen once. The V gene is TRBV10-3, the J gene TRBJ2-7; 9 bases are shared with TRBD2. After removal of 7 bases from V and 1 base from J, the junction contained 26 bases not matched to a gene. The CDR3 covers 21 residues. Germline V gives CDR1 ENHRY, CDR2 SYGVKD. The CDR3 region is CAITPGGTSSHLAGPSYEQYF. CDR3 sequence (DNA): TGTGCCATCACCCCTGGGGGGACTAGCAGTCATCTGGCGGGGCCTTCCTACGAGCAGTACTTC.

This chain links TRBV20-1 with TRBJ1-6; D may be TRBD1 (5 bases). The ends were cut back, 6 bases at V and 8 bases at J, with 17 bases in the middle. Germline V lookup: CDR1 DFQATT, CDR2 SNEGSKA (reference sequence). This CDR3 has 14 amino acids. The CDR3 nucleotides are TGCAGTGCGCCTATTGCGGGGGTTGATTCACCCCTCCACTTT. It is translated as CSAPIAGVDSPLHF.

This clonotype was found many times. The chain links TRBV6-5 to TRBJ1-1; no clear D. Deletions cut 2 bases from V and 7 bases from J, with 11 bases between. Germline V gene data show CDR1 as MNHEY and CDR2 as SVGAGI. The CDR3 sequence is 13 residues long. CDR3 bases: TGTGCCAGCAGTTACGGCAGGACTGTTGAAGCTTTCTTT. This translates into CASSYGRTVEAFF.

This chain links TRBV6-5 with TRBJ1-6, with 8 bases fitting TRBD1. V gave up 6 bases and J gave up 10 bases; unmatched junction bases: 5. This CDR3 contains 13 residues. Germline lookup yields CDR1 MNHEY and CDR2 SVGAGI. The CDR3 protein is CASRDRVASPLHF. As DNA, the CDR3 is TGTGCCAGCAGGGACAGGGTGGCCTCACCCCTCCACTTT.